Shown below are 9 T cell receptor beta chains from a single sample sequenced in a study of blood T cell repertoires in COVID-19. Method: immunoSEQ multiplex PCR; TCRdb's copy keeps in-frame clones and lacks some. Counted here are around 700,000 clones, over 80% occurring once; the ten biggest clones make up more than 0.25%. Sequencing used peripheral blood. The source of these receptors is a woman aged 18-29 years with acute or convalescent COVID-19.

The rearrangement joins TRBV5-1 to TRBJ1-4; TRBD1 matches at 9 bases. CDR1 SGHRS and CDR2 YFSETQ come from the germline V gene. CDR3 length: 14 residues. Trimming took 4 bases from V and 10 from J; bases not matched to a gene: 8. CDR3 sequence: CASSPRQGGGKLFF. The DNA for the CDR3 is TGCGCCAGCAGCCCCAGACAGGGGGGTGGAAAACTGTTTTTT.

The genes are TRBV5-1 and TRBJ1-1; D remains ambiguous. CDR3 length: 14 amino acids. Germline-derived CDR1 and CDR2 are SGHRS and YFSETQ. Trimming cost V 1 base and J 1 base, with 8 bases left between them. CDR3 sequence reads: CASSLSYGNTEAFF. CDR3 nucleotide sequence: TGCGCCAGCAGCTTGAGCTATGGGAACACTGAAGCTTTCTTT.

The rearrangement joins TRBV27 to TRBJ1-2; 8 nucleotides agree with TRBD1. With 4 bases clipped from V and 4 bases from J, the junction kept 8 bases outside the gene matches. Germline V gene lookup returns CDR1 MNHEY and CDR2 SMNVEV (reference sequence). CDR3 size: 15 residues. CDR3 coding DNA: TGTGCCAGCAGTTCCTTGGACAGGGTGTCCTATGGCTACACCTTC. As protein: CASSSLDRVSYGYTF.

J is TRBJ2-1 and V is TRBV9; 7 positions match TRBD2. The ends lost 2 bases at V and 7 bases at J; junction bases unmatched: 9. CDR3 length equals 15 residues. CDR1 is SGDLS and CDR2 is YYNGEE in the germline V gene. This CDR3 reads CASSVRTSGRNEQFF. CDR3 sequence (DNA): TGTGCCAGCAGCGTCCGGACTAGTGGTAGGAATGAGCAGTTCTTC.

The rearrangement links TRBV4-1 to TRBJ2-5, with a tentative D call TRBD1 (8 bases). This CDR3 has 15 residues. From germline, CDR1 is MGHRA and CDR2 YSYEKL. V was pared by 3 bases and J by 2 bases, with 13 bases between. The CDR3 reads CASSHGQGGQETQYF. The CDR3 DNA sequence: TGCGCCAGCAGCCACGGACAGGGAGGGCAAGAGACCCAGTACTTC.

This sequence joins TRBV24-1 and TRBJ1-2; no firm D call. Germline V gene lookup returns CDR1 KGHDR and CDR2 SFDVKD. Trimming pared 4 bases from V and 4 bases from J, leaving 9 bases between. The CDR3 consists of 13 residues. This CDR3 is CATSEGVSYGYTF. Written as DNA, the CDR3 is TGTGCCACCAGTGAGGGCGTTTCCTATGGCTACACCTTC.

This clone occurred a few times. The V and J genes are TRBV29-1 and TRBJ1-3, with D perhaps TRBD1 (5 bases). This CDR3 comprises 13 residues. Trimming left V 6 bases short and J 0 bases short, with 9 bases between. From germline, CDR1 is SQVTM and CDR2 ANQGSEA. CDR3: CSVRQNSGNTIYF. CDR3 DNA sequence: TGCAGCGTGAGACAGAACTCTGGAAACACCATATATTTT.

This chain connects TRBV7-2 to TRBJ2-3; 8 nucleotides line up with TRBD1. The CDR3 length is 13 residues. V trimming: 7 bases; J trimming: 7 bases; junction bases outside the gene matches: 7. In germline, CDR1 is SGHTA, CDR2 FQGNSA. CDR3 sequence reads: CASMGRGRNTQYF. The CDR3 region has the DNA TGTGCCAGCATGGGCAGGGGGCGAAATACGCAGTATTTT.

The chain employs TRBV5-4 and TRBJ1-3; D gene ambiguous. CDR1 is SGHNT, CDR2 YYREEE, per germline (reference sequence). Trimming shortened V by 0 bases and J by 0 bases, and 7 bases separated the two germline ends. This CDR3 is 15 amino acids long. CDR3 loop: CASSLDSFSGNTIYF. In DNA, the CDR3 is TGTGCCAGCAGCTTGGACAGCTTCTCTGGAAACACCATATATTTT.